One sample yielded the 16 T cell receptor beta chains listed below, sequenced in a study of OX40 agonist ivuxolimab in advanced cancers. The assay was immunoSEQ multiplex PCR, and TCRdb's table has in-frame clones only and misses some. The sample has more than 45,000 clones; roughly three quarters are singletons. Specimen: CD4+ or CD8+ T cells sorted from blood, collected in a trial of the OX40 agonist ivuxolimab. The source is an adult with an advanced solid tumor such as melanoma, head and neck, liver or kidney cancer.

The chain carries TRBV11-3 and TRBJ2-1; a weak D match, TRBD2 (5 bases). The germline CDR1 and CDR2 sequences are SGHNT and YENEEA. The CDR3 has 15 amino acids. V was cut by 0 bases and J by 3 bases, with 9 bases left in between. The DNA of the CDR3 is TGTGCCAGCAGCTTAGATAGCGCAGACTACAATGAGCAGTTCTTC. It translates to CASSLDSADYNEQFF.

Concerning this clone itself: Other DNA sequences in this sample translate to the same CDR3. V gene TRBV10-1 combines with J gene TRBJ2-2, with D unclear. Per germline, CDR1 WNHNN and CDR2 SYGVQD (reference sequence). Trimming shortened V by 5 bases and J by 10 bases, and 14 bases separated the two germline ends. The CDR3 is 13 amino acids. CDR3 nucleotides: TGCGCCAGCAGTCCGGCAGGACGTGAGGAGCTGTTTTTT. It specifies CASSPAGREELFF.

This chain joins TRBV5-6 and TRBJ2-5; D possibly corresponds to TRBD2 (7 bases). This CDR3 contains 16 residues. The germline V and J ends were trimmed by 0 bases and 5 bases, with 17 bases remaining between them. In germline, CDR1 is SGHDT, CDR2 YYEEEE. For the CDR3, the DNA is TGTGCCAGCAGCTTGGTTACGGGAGGTAGGGGGGAGACCCAGTACTTC. Protein: CASSLVTGGRGETQYF.

The chain couples TRBV7-8 to TRBJ2-1; 10 bases agree with TRBD2. V was clipped by 2 bases and J by 4 bases; unmatched bases: 5. Germline loops: CDR1 SGHVS, CDR2 FQNEAQ. This CDR3 contains 16 residues. The CDR3 is CASSLKREGLYNEQFF. In DNA form, the CDR3 reads TGTGCCAGCAGCTTAAAGCGGGAGGGCCTATACAATGAGCAGTTCTTC.

The V gene is TRBV7-9, the J gene TRBJ2-7, with D perhaps matching TRBD1 or TRBD2 (5 bases each). The germline V and J ends were trimmed by 3 bases and 2 bases, with 8 bases remaining between them. The CDR3 length is 13 residues. CDR1 is SEHNR and CDR2 is FQNEAQ in the germline V gene (reference sequence). The CDR3 region has the DNA TGTGCCAGCAGCTTTAAGGGACCCTACGAGCAGTACTTC. Amino acid sequence: CASSFKGPYEQYF.

By frequency in the sample, this clone is medium-sized. The chain combines TRBV6-1 with TRBJ1-1; tentatively, D is TRBD1 (5 bases). From germline, CDR1 is MNHNS and CDR2 SASEGT. The CDR3 consists of 13 residues. V lost 7 bases to trimming and J lost 8 bases, with 17 bases between them. The CDR3, as DNA: TGTGCCAGCACTCTAAGGGGAGCAGGGGAAGCTTTCTTT. This translates into CASTLRGAGEAFF.

The rearrangement links TRBV7-2 to TRBJ2-1, with D possibly TRBD2 on 7 matching bases. Per the germline V gene, CDR1 is SGHTA and CDR2 is FQGNSA. Between the trimmed V and J ends, which lost 7 bases and 6 bases, there was a span of 19 bases. This CDR3 contains 15 residues. CDR3 nucleotides: TGTGCCAGCACCCCGGGGGGCGGGAGTAGCAATGAGCAGTTCTTC. Its protein is CASTPGGGSSNEQFF.

In this sample, this clone turned up once. The chain is built from TRBV7-8 and TRBJ1-1, with D perhaps matching TRBD1 (5 bases). Trimming removed 3 bases at V and 4 bases at J, with 18 bases between. Germline assignment: CDR1 SGHVS and CDR2 FQNEAQ. CDR3 length: 16 residues. The CDR3 is CASSLGRKPPVTEAFF. The CDR3 bases are TGTGCCAGCAGCTTGGGACGGAAACCACCGGTCACTGAAGCTTTCTTT.

The chain employs TRBV7-8 and TRBJ2-5; 10 nucleotides line up with TRBD2. This CDR3 has 15 residues. J lost 2 bases, V lost 4 bases, and 4 bases had no gene match. Looked up from germline, CDR1 is SGHVS and CDR2 is FQNEAQ. The CDR3 bases are TGTGCCAGCAGCTCTATACTAGCGGGGCAAGAGACCCAGTACTTC. Protein sequence: CASSSILAGQETQYF.

The chain links TRBV28 to TRBJ1-2; no clear D gene. The ends were cut back, 5 bases at V and 0 bases at J, with 19 bases in the middle. The CDR3 spans 17 residues. Germline values: CDR1 MDHEN, CDR2 SYDVKM. The CDR3: CASSHTSPRTSNYGYTF. Written as DNA, the CDR3 is TGTGCCAGCAGTCACACATCCCCCAGGACTTCTAACTATGGCTACACCTTC.

This clone was seen a handful of times. V and J are TRBV7-2 and TRBJ1-3; D perhaps matches TRBD1 (6 bases). The germline V and J ends were trimmed by 5 bases and 4 bases, with 18 bases remaining between them. Germline V gives CDR1 SGHTA, CDR2 FQGNSA. The CDR3 is 16 amino acids. CDR3 nucleotides: TGTGCCAGCAGCCCAGACAGCAGGGGCCGCGGAAACACCATATATTTT. Its protein is CASSPDSRGRGNTIYF.

V gene TRBV2 combines with J gene TRBJ2-1, with 11 bases that match TRBD1. CDR1 and CDR2 from the germline V gene are SNHLY and FYNNEI. This CDR3 region has 16 residues. V trimming: 5 bases; J trimming: 6 bases; junction bases outside the gene matches: 9. The CDR3 region is CASSPLGQGASNEQFF. The DNA of the CDR3 is TGTGCCAGCAGTCCCCTTGGACAGGGGGCAAGCAATGAGCAGTTCTTC.

This chain joins TRBV11-2 and TRBJ2-1; 9 bases fit TRBD2. V gave up 3 bases and J gave up 8 bases; unmatched junction bases: 8. Per germline, CDR1 SGHAT and CDR2 FQNNGV. The CDR3 is made up of 15 amino acids. The CDR3 spells CASSLTSGGGDEQFF. For the CDR3, the DNA is TGTGCCAGCAGCTTGACTAGCGGAGGAGGGGATGAGCAGTTCTTC.

V and J are TRBV7-3 and TRBJ2-2; 9 positions agree with TRBD1. Losses at the gene ends were 2 bases for V and 6 bases for J; bases not matched to a gene: 7. Germline loops: CDR1 SGHTA, CDR2 FQGTGA. The CDR3 runs to 16 residues. In DNA form, the CDR3 reads TGTGCCAGCAGCTTAGAGGGGACAGGGACGGCCGGGGAGCTGTTTTTT. This encodes CASSLEGTGTAGELFF.

The chain links TRBV5-1 to TRBJ2-3; 10 bases fit TRBD2. Trimming at V came to 2 bases and at J to 4 bases, leaving 4 bases not matched to a gene. The length of the CDR3 is 15 residues. Looked up from germline, CDR1 is SGHRS and CDR2 is YFSETQ. The CDR3 nucleotides read TGCGCCAGCAGCTTTTCGCTAGCGGGAGCAGATACGCAGTATTTT. Translating gives CASSFSLAGADTQYF.

This chain joins TRBV6-5 and TRBJ1-2; no reliable D call. V was shortened by 0 bases and J by 4 bases, with 9 bases between the two germline ends. The V gene's germline CDR1 is MNHEY and CDR2 SVGAGI. The CDR3 sequence is 14 residues long. CDR3 region: CASSYSRHIYGYTF. CDR3 nucleotide sequence: TGTGCCAGCAGTTACTCAAGACATATCTATGGCTACACCTTC.